The table lists the clone carrying this T cell receptor beta chain with a few counts. RNA transcripts yielded amplified TCR beta CDR3 regions. HTBI primers were used in a first-round RT-PCR, which preceded a second-round multiplex PCR. TCRdb re-derived calls from the multiplex PCR reads in MiXCR, one entry per CDR3 protein. The sample includes some 360,000 distinct CDR3 sequences, about a sixth of them seen just once. Serum thyroxine and TRAb, along with clinical symptoms, thyroid ultrasound and orbital computed tomography, were what diagnosis relied on. This specimen comes from a study of Graves' ophthalmopathy and Graves' hyperthyroidism. For the study at large: Sampling took place at initial diagnosis, with peripheral blood obtained before any treatment.

Trimming stripped 4 bases from V and 4 bases from J, with 15 bases between. This CDR3 has 16 residues. In germline, CDR1 is SGHRS, CDR2 YFSETQ. This rearrangement joins TRBV5-1 to TRBJ2-6; either TRBD1 or TRBD2 may supply D (5 bases each). The clonotype originates from an adult woman with stable Graves' hyperthyroidism. The sequenced sample consisted of peripheral blood. The CDR3 nucleotides read TGCGCCAGCAGCGGGTACGGGGCGCGGGGGGCCAACGTCCTGACTTTC. Its translation: CASSGYGARGANVLTF.